This TCR beta chain stems from a study of CD8+ T cells in alopecia areata. Study outcomes and limitations: Sequencing of scalp samples also includes resident alphabeta T cells from normal skin. Clonality was higher in lesional than normal scalp, especially in alopecia totalis/universalis. Patients shared TCRs less clearly than mice did, possibly for HLA-related reasons.

This clone was recorded a few times. What it binds is unknown. Cell sorting was applied to PBMCs, and CD4+ and CD8+ T cells were collected. Extraction of RNA preceded its reverse transcription into cDNA, which served as the sequencing template. Method: immunoSEQ multiplex PCR; TCRdb's copy keeps in-frame clones and lacks some. Among about 110,000 clones listed, around 59% were seen once. With 3 bases clipped from V and 4 bases from J, the junction kept 2 bases outside the gene matches. Germline V gene lookup returns CDR1 LNHDA and CDR2 SQIVND (reference sequence). CDR3 length: 13 residues. Sequenced: CD8+ T cells sorted from blood. The receptor was derived from a human donor in good health. V gene TRBV19 combines with J gene TRBJ1-1; 7 bases fit TRBD1. The CDR3 DNA follows: TGTGCCAGTAGTATTGCAGGGGGCACTGAAGCTTTCTTT. Translating it yields CASSIAGGTEAFF.